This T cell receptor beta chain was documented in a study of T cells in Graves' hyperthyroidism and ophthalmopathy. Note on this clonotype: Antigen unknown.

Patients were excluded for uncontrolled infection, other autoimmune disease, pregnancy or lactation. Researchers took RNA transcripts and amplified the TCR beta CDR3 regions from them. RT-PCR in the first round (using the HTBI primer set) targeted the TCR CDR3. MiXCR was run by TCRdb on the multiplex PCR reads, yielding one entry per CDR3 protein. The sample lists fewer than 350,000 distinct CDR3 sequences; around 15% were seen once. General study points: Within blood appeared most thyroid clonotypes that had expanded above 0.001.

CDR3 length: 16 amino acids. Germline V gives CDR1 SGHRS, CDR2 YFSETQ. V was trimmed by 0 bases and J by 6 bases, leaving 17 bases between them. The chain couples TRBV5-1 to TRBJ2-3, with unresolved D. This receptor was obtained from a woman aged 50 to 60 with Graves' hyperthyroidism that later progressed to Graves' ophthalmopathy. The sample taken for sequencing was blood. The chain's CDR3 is CASSLGSVKSADTQYF. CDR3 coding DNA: TGCGCCAGCAGCTTGGGGTCGGTTAAATCCGCCGATACGCAGTATTTT.